These 18 T cell receptor beta chains share one sample of origin, sequenced in a study of cytomegalovirus exposure and HLA in healthy donors. Clones were read by immunoSEQ multiplex PCR, and TCRdb kept only the in-frame ones, dropping some. This table has 230,000 or so clones, about 86% appearing once. Sequenced input: PBMCs. These receptor sequences come from a woman in her late teens or twenties in good health and CMV-seronegative.

This sequence joins TRBV27 and TRBJ1-5; TRBD1 might be the D (6 bases). Looked up from germline, CDR1 is MNHEY and CDR2 is SMNVEV (reference sequence). V was pared by 2 bases and J by 1 base, with 9 bases between. The length of the CDR3 is 15 residues. CDR3 nucleotides: TGTGCCAGCAGTTTAATGAGGGGGAGCAATCAGCCCCAGCATTTT. It yields the protein CASSLMRGSNQPQHF.

This chain connects TRBV6-5 to TRBJ2-5; 7 bases align to TRBD2. V dropped 2 bases and J dropped 2; count of bases not matched to a gene: 5. Germline V gene sequence: CDR1 MNHEY, CDR2 SVGAGI. The CDR3 contains 15 residues. CDR3 sequence: CASSYLGLDQETQYF. In nucleotides, the CDR3 is TGTGCCAGCAGTTACCTCGGACTAGATCAAGAGACCCAGTACTTC.

The rearrangement links TRBV5-4 to TRBJ2-5, with 8 positions matching TRBD1. V shed 6 bases, J shed 5 bases, and the junction held 6 bases outside the gene matches. Looked up from germline, CDR1 is SGHNT and CDR2 is YYREEE (reference sequence). The CDR3 sequence is 13 residues long. The CDR3 region is CASKETGVETQYF. CDR3 coding DNA: TGTGCCAGCAAGGAGACAGGGGTGGAGACCCAGTACTTC.

J is TRBJ1-5 and V is TRBV30, with TRBD1 as a possible D gene (6 bases). V lost 2 bases and J lost 7, with 15 bases in between. The CDR3 covers 14 residues. CDR1 and CDR2 (germline): GTSNPN, SVGIG (reference sequence). This chain's CDR3 is CAWSLQGWNQPQHF. CDR3 nucleotide sequence: TGTGCCTGGAGTTTACAGGGATGGAACCAGCCCCAGCATTTT.

The V and J genes are TRBV28 and TRBJ1-2; 7 bases fit TRBD1. Germline V gene lookup returns CDR1 MDHEN and CDR2 SYDVKM. The CDR3 is made up of 14 amino acids. With V trimmed by 7 bases and J by 3 bases, 8 bases remained unmatched. The CDR3 nucleotides read TGTGCCAGCACCAGGGACAGAGTCGACTATGGCTACACCTTC. Encoded protein: CASTRDRVDYGYTF.

V gene TRBV12-5 combines with J gene TRBJ1-1; possibly TRBD1 for D (6 bases). The CDR3 runs to 16 residues. The germline V gene has CDR1 LGHNT and CDR2 FRNRAP. V lost 0 bases and J lost 0, with 11 bases in between. For the CDR3, the DNA is TGTGCTAGTGGTTTGGTGACAGGACCGCTGAACACTGAAGCTTTCTTT. Amino acids: CASGLVTGPLNTEAFF. Supplemented by reference TRBV12-5 and TRBJ1-1, the full variable domain reads DARVTQTPRHKVTEMGQEVTMRCQPILGHNTVFWYRQTMMQGLELLAYFRNRAPLDDSGMPKDRFSAEMPDATLATLKIQPSEPRDSAVYFCASGLVTGPLNTEAFFGQGTRLTVV.

The chain has TRBV27 and TRBJ2-7; TRBD2 matches at 11 bases. Looked up from germline, CDR1 is MNHEY and CDR2 is SMNVEV (reference sequence). The CDR3 runs 16 residues. With 3 bases clipped from V and 0 bases from J, the junction kept 4 bases outside the gene matches. The CDR3: CASSFLAGGPSYEQYF. The CDR3 nucleotides are TGTGCCAGCAGTTTTTTAGCGGGAGGGCCCTCCTACGAGCAGTACTTC.

This chain uses TRBV30 with TRBJ1-4, with D tentatively TRBD1 (5 bases). The CDR3 runs to 12 residues. Germline V lookup: CDR1 GTSNPN, CDR2 SVGIG (reference sequence). Trimming took 6 bases from V and 2 from J, leaving 7 bases between them. The CDR3: CACRGTNEKLFF. DNA of the CDR3: TGTGCCTGCCGGGGGACTAATGAAAAACTGTTTTTT.

For the CDR3, the DNA is TGCAGCGTTACCCCCGGGGGGGTGGGCTACACCTTC. Its translation is CSVTPGGVGYTF. The chain is built from TRBV29-1 and TRBJ1-2; tentative D call: TRBD1 (5 bases). The CDR3 loop spans 12 amino acids. Per the germline V gene, CDR1 is SQVTM and CDR2 is ANQGSEA. Trimming stripped 5 bases from V and 8 bases from J, with 15 bases between.

The V call is TRBV11-2, the J call TRBJ2-2; the D is unclear. The germline CDR1 and CDR2 sequences are SGHAT and FQNNGV. The CDR3 covers 15 residues. The V end was cut by 2 bases, the J end by 5 bases, with 12 bases between. The CDR3 nucleotides are TGTGCCAGCAGCTTATCGGTAGTCGTTACCGGGGAGCTGTTTTTT. It is translated as CASSLSVVVTGELFF. Using reference TRBV11-2 and TRBJ2-2 for the parts outside the CDR3, the full variable domain is EAGVAQSPRYKIIEKRQSVAFWCNPISGHATLYWYQQILGQGPKLLIQFQNNGVVDDSQLPKDRFSAERLKGVDSTLKIQPAKLEDSAVYLCASSLSVVVTGELFFGEGSRLTVL.

The chain recombines TRBV19 with TRBJ1-5; D is possibly TRBD1 (6 bases). The germline V gene encodes CDR1 LNHDA and CDR2 SQIVND (reference sequence). CDR3 size: 14 residues. V lost 7 bases to trimming and J lost 2 bases, with 12 bases between them. The CDR3 sequence: CASKVGGGNQPQHF. The CDR3 coding sequence is TGTGCCAGTAAGGTAGGGGGAGGCAATCAGCCCCAGCATTTT.

This rearrangement joins TRBV6-5 to TRBJ2-7, with 11 bases that match TRBD2. The CDR3 consists of 15 residues. The germline CDR1 and CDR2 sequences are MNHEY and SVGAGI. V shed 5 bases and J 3 bases; nucleotides not matched to a gene: 6. The CDR3 DNA reads as TGTGCCAGCAGTCCCGGGACTAGCGGTTACTACGAGCAGTACTTC. Translation: CASSPGTSGYYEQYF.

This clone was observed a few times. This sequence joins TRBV18 and TRBJ2-2, with a tentative D call TRBD1 (6 bases). Trimming cost V 4 bases and J 2 bases, with 11 bases left between them. The CDR3 covers 15 residues. Germline V gene sequence: CDR1 KGHSH, CDR2 LQKENI. CDR3 DNA sequence: TGTGCCAGCTCACTGACAGGAGGAAACACCGGGGAGCTGTTTTTT. Its protein is CASSLTGGNTGELFF.

This chain joins TRBV27 and TRBJ2-7; D is possibly TRBD1 (6 bases). Trimming took 0 bases from V and 2 from J, leaving 8 bases between them. Germline values: CDR1 MNHEY, CDR2 SMNVEV (reference sequence). The CDR3 contains 14 residues. The DNA for the CDR3 is TGTGCCAGCAGTTTATCAGACAGGCCCTACGAGCAGTACTTC. It specifies CASSLSDRPYEQYF.

This sequence joins TRBV28 and TRBJ1-4; the D gene is possibly TRBD1 (5 bases). V was trimmed by 2 bases and J by 8 bases, leaving 18 bases between them. The germline V gene has CDR1 MDHEN and CDR2 SYDVKM. This CDR3 is built from 16 residues. CDR3 nucleotides: TGTGCCAGCAGTTTACAAATTGGGGGGGGTGGGGAAAAACTGTTTTTT. This gives the protein CASSLQIGGGGEKLFF.

This chain connects TRBV6-5 to TRBJ1-2; no definite D call. Germline V gene sequence: CDR1 MNHEY, CDR2 SVGAGI. This CDR3 is built from 13 residues. V was shortened by 7 bases and J by 4 bases, with 13 bases between the two germline ends. CDR3 nucleotides: TGTGCCAGCACGACGGGAAGCCTCTATGGCTACACCTTC. It codes for CASTTGSLYGYTF.

This rearrangement joins TRBV9 to TRBJ1-3; D gene uncertain. V was shortened by 4 bases and J by 4 bases, with 18 bases between the two germline ends. The CDR3 sequence is 16 residues long. CDR1 is SGDLS, CDR2 YYNGEE, per germline. CDR3 region: CASSHSMTGGGNTIYF. The DNA of the CDR3 is TGTGCCAGCAGCCACTCAATGACGGGTGGAGGAAACACCATATATTTT.

The chain links TRBV18 to TRBJ2-2; the D is unclear. V lost 0 bases and J 2 bases, leaving 16 bases between the germline ends. The CDR3 has 18 residues. Germline loops: CDR1 KGHSH, CDR2 LQKENI. The chain's CDR3 is CASSPPDLLQINTGELFF. CDR3 bases: TGTGCCAGCTCACCACCGGATCTATTACAGATTAACACCGGGGAGCTGTTTTTT.